The next 19 T cell receptor beta chains were all read from a single sample in a study of STAT5B mutations in CD4+ large granular lymphocyte leukemia. Sequencing was performed with immunoSEQ multiplex PCR; in TCRdb, only in-frame clones are kept and a portion is missing. The repertoire holds 20,000 or so clones, with over 65% as singletons. The sequenced material came from CD4+ T cells from blood buffy coats. Every receptor here comes from a human donor in good health.

The V and J genes are TRBV18 and TRBJ2-7; the D gene could be TRBD1 or TRBD2 (5 bases each). The germline V gene encodes CDR1 KGHSH and CDR2 LQKENI. The CDR3 sequence is 15 residues long. V gave up 4 bases and J gave up 6 bases, with 19 bases separating them. The CDR3 nucleotides read TGTGCCAGCTCACTCACCCCCGCGGGTCAGGGCGAGCAGTACTTC. It specifies CASSLTPAGQGEQYF. Variable domain in full (rest from reference TRBV18 and TRBJ2-7): NAGVMQNPRHLVRRRGQEARLRCSPMKGHSHVYWYRQLPEEGLKFMVYLQKENIIDESGMPKERFSAEFPKEGPSILRIQQVVRGDSAAYFCASSLTPAGQGEQYFGPGTRLTVT.

V and J are TRBV5-4 and TRBJ2-4; D is unresolved. V was cut by 0 bases and J by 1 base, with 5 bases left in between. The CDR3 runs to 14 residues. Germline V gene lookup returns CDR1 SGHNT and CDR2 YYREEE (reference sequence). The CDR3, as DNA: TGTGCCAGCAGCTTGGAGGTTGCCAAAAACATTCAGTACTTC. Translation: CASSLEVAKNIQYF.

This clone was counted a few times. The CDR3 here is CASSAPRGQGETQYF. The DNA of the CDR3 is TGTGCCAGCAGTGCCCCCCGGGGCCAGGGAGAGACCCAGTACTTC. V gene TRBV25-1 combines with J gene TRBJ2-5, with D possibly called TRBD1 or TRBD2 (5 bases each). This CDR3 has 15 amino acids. The V end lost 4 bases, the J end lost 4 bases, and 16 bases lay between the germline ends. Germline V gene data show CDR1 as MGHDK and CDR2 as SYGVNS.

This sequence joins TRBV19 and TRBJ2-1; 11 bases fit TRBD2. J lost 2 bases, V lost 1 base, and 10 bases had no gene match. Germline V gene sequence: CDR1 LNHDA, CDR2 SQIVND (reference sequence). This CDR3 spans 19 amino acids. For the CDR3, the DNA is TGTGCCAGTAGTATAGCTCCCACTAGCGGGAGCTTCACCTACAATGAGCAGTTCTTC. Translating gives CASSIAPTSGSFTYNEQFF.

The chain is built from TRBV19 and TRBJ1-2; TRBD1 aligns across 9 bases. CDR3 length: 12 amino acids. The ends lost 8 bases at V and 8 bases at J; junction bases unmatched: 6. CDR1 LNHDA and CDR2 SQIVND come from the germline V gene (reference sequence). CDR3 bases: TGTGCCAGTTGGGACAGGGCCGGGGGCTACACCTTC. Protein: CASWDRAGGYTF.

This clone was picked up one time. The rearrangement joins TRBV7-8 to TRBJ1-1, with D perhaps matching TRBD1 (5 bases). V was clipped by 0 bases and J by 4 bases, with 18 bases between them. The CDR3 has 17 amino acids. Germline CDR1 and CDR2: SGHVS and FQNEAQ. CDR3 sequence reads: CASSLAGFGGTGTEAFF. CDR3 coding DNA: TGTGCCAGCAGCTTAGCGGGCTTTGGGGGTACAGGCACTGAAGCTTTCTTT.

This chain connects TRBV5-6 to TRBJ1-1, with 7 bases lining up with TRBD1. The CDR3 extends over 17 amino acids. Trimming at V came to 0 bases and at J to 0 bases, leaving 8 bases not matched to a gene. The germline V gene has CDR1 SGHDT and CDR2 YYEEEE. The CDR3 sequence: CASSLASGGTLNTEAFF. The CDR3 nucleotides read TGTGCCAGCAGCTTGGCATCAGGGGGTACACTGAACACTGAAGCTTTCTTT.

This rearrangement joins TRBV2 to TRBJ2-3; tentatively, D is TRBD2 (6 bases). V lost 6 bases and J 1 base, leaving 14 bases between the germline ends. CDR1 is SNHLY and CDR2 is FYNNEI in the germline V gene. The CDR3 is made up of 15 amino acids. The CDR3 coding sequence is TGTGCCAGCAGCGTCGGGTGGGGGGGCACAGATACGCAGTATTTT. This sequence encodes CASSVGWGGTDTQYF.

V gene TRBV6-6 combines with J gene TRBJ1-2; 8 nucleotides line up with TRBD1. V gave up 6 bases and J gave up 2 bases; unmatched junction bases: 5. Germline values: CDR1 MNHNY, CDR2 SVGAGI (reference sequence). CDR3 length equals 14 residues. The CDR3, as DNA: TGTGCCAGCAGGTCAGGGGGCTCGAACTATGGCTACACCTTC. The encoded protein is CASRSGGSNYGYTF.

This clone has just a few counts. The chain employs TRBV15 and TRBJ1-2; D uncertain. Germline values: CDR1 LNHNV, CDR2 YYDKDF (reference sequence). Trimming took 0 bases from V and 7 from J, leaving 9 bases between them. This CDR3 has 13 residues. The DNA of the CDR3 is TGTGCCACCAGCAGAGATCGGCTTAGTGGCTACACCTTC. Amino acid sequence: CATSRDRLSGYTF.

CDR3 DNA sequence: TGCGCCAGCAGCCTAGCCGGTTTGGGTACTGAAGCTTTCTTT. Its protein is CASSLAGLGTEAFF. The genes are TRBV4-3 and TRBJ1-1; no definite D call. The germline V gene has CDR1 LGHNA and CDR2 YSLEER. The CDR3 runs to 14 residues. Trimming removed 4 bases from V and 5 bases from J, with 14 bases in between.

V is TRBV13 and J is TRBJ1-5; D not resolved. CDR1 PRHDT and CDR2 FYEKMQ come from the germline V gene (reference sequence). The CDR3 has 12 residues. The V gene lost 5 bases and the J gene lost 6 bases, with 8 bases spanning the gap. The CDR3 DNA reads as TGTGCCAGCAGCGAGGGATTTCAGCCCCAGCATTTT. Amino acids: CASSEGFQPQHF.

This clone was detected a few times. The chain couples TRBV7-9 to TRBJ1-5, with TRBD1 matching over 8 bases. Unmatched junction bases numbered 10, after V lost 6 bases and J lost 3 bases. Germline CDR1 and CDR2: SEHNR and FQNEAQ (reference sequence). The CDR3 contains 16 residues. The CDR3: CASSQGAGPFNQPQHF. The CDR3 DNA follows: TGTGCCAGCAGTCAGGGGGCAGGCCCCTTCAATCAGCCCCAGCATTTT. The complete variable domain, with remaining parts taken from reference TRBV7-9 and TRBJ1-5, reads DTGVSQNPRHKITKRGQNVTFRCDPISEHNRLYWYRQTLGQGPEFLTYFQNEAQLEKSRLLSDRFSAERPKGSFSTLEIQRTEQGDSAMYLCASSQGAGPFNQPQHFGDGTRLSIL.

Concerning this clone: Distinct nucleotide sequences in the sample also encode this CDR3. V usage is TRBV5-1 and J usage is TRBJ1-1, with unresolved D. This CDR3 region has 14 residues. Germline-derived CDR1 and CDR2 are SGHRS and YFSETQ. V lost 4 bases, J lost 10 bases, and 20 bases lay in between. In nucleotides, the CDR3 is TGCGCCAGCAGCCTGGATGATAAGGTCATGGGAGCTTTCTTT. Translating gives CASSLDDKVMGAFF.

The chain has TRBV5-6 and TRBJ2-7; 7 nucleotides agree with TRBD2. CDR3 length: 18 residues. CDR1 and CDR2 (germline): SGHDT, YYEEEE. The junction had 14 bases not matched to a gene; V was cut back by 0 bases and J by 2 bases. DNA of the CDR3: TGTGCCAGCAGCTTGGAGTTGGGCTCGGGGACTATACCCTACGAGCAGTACTTC. Its translation is CASSLELGSGTIPYEQYF.

The V gene is TRBV28, the J gene TRBJ2-7; 11 positions agree with TRBD2. The CDR3 sequence is 16 residues long. In germline, CDR1 is MDHEN, CDR2 SYDVKM. J gave up 6 bases and V 4 bases, and 11 bases lay outside the gene matches. CDR3 protein: CASSSPTSGRRGEQYF. The CDR3 DNA reads as TGTGCCAGCAGTTCTCCTACTAGCGGGAGAAGGGGCGAGCAGTACTTC.

The J gene is TRBJ2-7, the V gene TRBV21-1; no check of the table's D call, TRBD1, against the DNA was made. TRBV21-1 is classified as a pseudogene. The length of the CDR3 is 14 residues. This chain's CDR3 is CASSKLDSTYEQYF. Written as DNA, the CDR3 is TGTGCCAGCAGCAAATTAGACAGTACCTACGAGCAGTACTTC.

V is TRBV7-2 and J is TRBJ2-5; weak D call: TRBD1 (6 bases). Germline V gene sequence: CDR1 SGHTA, CDR2 FQGNSA. There are 15 residues in the CDR3. V lost 5 bases and J lost 1, with 14 bases in between. The CDR3 region has the DNA TGTGCCAGCAGCGCAGGACAGAAGCCCCAAGAGACCCAGTACTTC. As protein: CASSAGQKPQETQYF.

The chain links TRBV14 to TRBJ2-3, with TRBD1 matching 9 bases. Trimming at V came to 2 bases and at J to 1 base, leaving 4 bases not matched to a gene. CDR1 SGHDN and CDR2 FVKESK come from the germline V gene. The CDR3 is 16 residues long. The CDR3, as DNA: TGTGCCAGCAGCCAATCCCGGGACAGGGGCACAGATACGCAGTATTTT. This codes for CASSQSRDRGTDTQYF. The whole variable domain, filled in from reference TRBV14 and TRBJ2-3, reads EAGVTQFPSHSVIEKGQTVTLRCDPISGHDNLYWYRRVMGKEIKFLLHFVKESKQDESGMPNNRFLAERTGGTYSTLKVQPAELEDSGVYFCASSQSRDRGTDTQYFGPGTRLTVL.